This T cell receptor beta chain was sequenced in a study of CD8 T cells in Susac syndrome. The RNA input was roughly 0.45 to 1 ug, and it was reverse transcribed with random hexamers. Each CDR3 protein gets one entry after TCRdb re-called the immunoSEQ multiplex PCR reads with MiXCR. The sample lists about 94,000 distinct CDR3 sequences; around 94% were seen once. This clonotype has only one observation. Trimming shortened V by 5 bases and J by 4 bases, and 15 bases separated the two germline ends. CDR1 is SGHTA and CDR2 is FQGNSA in the germline V gene. CDR3 length: 15 amino acids. The sequencing sample was made of CD4+ T cells from PBMCs. The sequence was obtained from a human donor with Susac syndrome. This sequence joins TRBV7-2 and TRBJ2-1; tentative D call: TRBD2 (5 bases). CDR3 nucleotides: TGTGCCAGCAGCGAGCGGACGGACCGATACAATGAGCAGTTCTTC. It translates to CASSERTDRYNEQFF. Using reference TRBV7-2 and TRBJ2-1 for the parts outside the CDR3, the full variable domain is GAGVSQSPSNKVTEKGKDVELRCDPISGHTALYWYRQSLGQGLEFLIYFQGNSAPDKSGLPSDRFSAERTGGSVSTLTIQRTQQEDSAVYLCASSERTDRYNEQFFGPGTRLTVL.